One and the same sample provided the 25 T cell receptor beta chains below, sequenced in a study of blood T cell repertoires in COVID-19. Profiled with immunoSEQ multiplex PCR; TCRdb holds only in-frame clones, not every one. The sample consists of roughly 150,000 clones, around 82% of them appearing once. The sample taken for sequencing was peripheral blood. The source of these receptors is a woman aged 45-60 years with acute or convalescent COVID-19.

The chain combines TRBV10-3 with TRBJ2-2, with 7 nucleotides matching TRBD1. Germline CDR1 is ENHRY and CDR2 is SYGVKD. Unmatched junction bases numbered 15, after V lost 10 bases and J lost 7 bases. The length of the CDR3 is 15 residues. For the CDR3, the DNA is TGTGCCAGCACGACCGGGACAGCCGTTGGCGGGGAGCTGTTTTTT. The encoded protein is CASTTGTAVGGELFF.

The chain couples TRBV13 to TRBJ1-3; no reliable D call. V dropped 2 bases and J dropped 8 bases, with 13 bases sitting between them. There are 14 residues in the CDR3. Germline V lookup: CDR1 PRHDT, CDR2 FYEKMQ (reference sequence). The CDR3 DNA follows: TGTGCCAGCAGCTTATTTATCGACGGAGACACCATATATTTT. It yields the protein CASSLFIDGDTIYF.

This clone was detected only once. V and J are TRBV28 and TRBJ1-5, with D tentatively TRBD1 (5 bases). The CDR3 loop spans 15 amino acids. Germline V gene sequence: CDR1 MDHEN, CDR2 SYDVKM. V was cut by 6 bases and J by 4 bases, with 16 bases left in between. The CDR3 nucleotides read TGTGCCAGCAGACACCTGGGGGGTGGGAATCAGCCCCAGCATTTT. The encoded protein is CASRHLGGGNQPQHF.

The chain combines TRBV9 with TRBJ2-1; 8 nucleotides agree with TRBD2. The CDR3 contains 17 residues. Germline loops: CDR1 SGDLS, CDR2 YYNGEE. Trimming at V came to 3 bases and at J to 3 bases, leaving 11 bases not matched to a gene. CDR3 nucleotides: TGTGCCAGCAGCGCCGACGGGGGAGCGGGGGTCTACAATGAGCAGTTCTTC. Translating it yields CASSADGGAGVYNEQFF.

J is TRBJ1-6 and V is TRBV6-2 or TRBV6-3; D might be TRBD1 (6 bases). CDR1 and CDR2 (germline): MNHEY, SVGEGT. Trimming shortened V by 5 bases and J by 8 bases, and 16 bases separated the two germline ends. CDR3 length: 15 amino acids. CDR3 amino acids: CASSPYGAGDSPLHF. Written as DNA, the CDR3 is TGTGCCAGCAGTCCGTACGGGGCAGGGGATTCACCCCTCCACTTT.

The chain uses TRBV5-6 and TRBJ2-1, with 9 bases identical to TRBD2. CDR3 size: 16 residues. The germline V gene has CDR1 SGHDT and CDR2 YYEEEE. The junction had 8 bases not matched to a gene; V was cut back by 7 bases and J by 0 bases. The CDR3, as DNA: TGTGCCAGCCTGGAGGCGGGGGGGAGCTCCTACAATGAGCAGTTCTTC. It translates to CASLEAGGSSYNEQFF.

The chain employs TRBV6-5 and TRBJ2-5, with 10 positions matching TRBD2. The J segment lost 3 bases and the V segment lost 4 bases, leaving 8 bases of the junction unmatched. Germline-derived CDR1 and CDR2 are MNHEY and SVGAGI. The CDR3 is 16 amino acids. The DNA for the CDR3 is TGTGCCAGCAGTTCGTCGGGACTAGCGAGAGAAGAGACCCAGTACTTC. Translation: CASSSSGLAREETQYF.

The rearrangement joins TRBV18 to TRBJ1-5; 8 positions agree with TRBD1. There are 14 residues in the CDR3. CDR1 is KGHSH, CDR2 LQKENI, per germline. V gave up 4 bases and J gave up 6 bases; unmatched junction bases: 5. CDR3 residues: CASSLDRAGQPQHF. The CDR3 coding sequence is TGTGCCAGCTCACTGGACAGGGCGGGTCAGCCCCAGCATTTT.

V gene TRBV5-1 combines with J gene TRBJ2-7; TRBD2 matches 10 bases. This CDR3 region has 14 residues. In germline, CDR1 is SGHRS, CDR2 YFSETQ. V dropped 2 bases and J dropped 6; count of bases not matched to a gene: 5. CDR3 loop: CASSLAGGLSEQYF. CDR3 DNA: TGCGCCAGCAGCTTAGCGGGGGGGCTATCCGAGCAGTACTTC.

The V gene is TRBV28, the J gene TRBJ1-4, with D unclear. Trimming shortened V by 2 bases and J by 13 bases, and 11 bases separated the two germline ends. The CDR3 is 12 amino acids. Germline assignment: CDR1 MDHEN and CDR2 SYDVKM. The CDR3 protein is CASSLLTSTLFF. CDR3 nucleotides: TGTGCCAGCAGTTTACTAACCTCTACACTGTTTTTT.

This chain connects TRBV7-8 to TRBJ1-2, with a tentative D call TRBD1 (5 bases). CDR1 is SGHVS, CDR2 FQNEAQ, per germline. The germline V and J ends were trimmed by 2 bases and 8 bases, with 21 bases remaining between them. CDR3 length equals 16 residues. CDR3 sequence (DNA): TGTGCCAGCAGCTTAAGGGAGGGTGGGACCCTATGGGGCTACACCTTC. Translating gives CASSLREGGTLWGYTF.

The chain couples TRBV6-6 to TRBJ1-2; 10 nucleotides align to TRBD1. The CDR3 totals 16 residues. V lost 0 bases and J lost 8; bases outside the gene matches: 9. Germline V lookup: CDR1 MNHNY, CDR2 SVGAGI (reference sequence). For the CDR3, the DNA is TGTGCCAGCAGTTACTCTCATTCGACAGGGGGCCTCGGCTACACCTTC. Its translation: CASSYSHSTGGLGYTF.

The J gene is TRBJ2-7, the V gene TRBV7-3; 9 nucleotides agree with TRBD1. There are 13 residues in the CDR3. J gave up 6 bases and V 4 bases, and 4 bases lay outside the gene matches. The germline V gene has CDR1 SGHTA and CDR2 FQGTGA. CDR3 residues: CASSSGQGTEQYF. CDR3 nucleotide sequence: TGTGCCAGCAGCTCCGGACAGGGGACCGAGCAGTACTTC.

This clone appeared a few times. The chain joins TRBV7-8 to TRBJ2-7, with D possibly TRBD1 on 5 matching bases. The CDR3 runs to 14 residues. From germline, CDR1 is SGHVS and CDR2 FQNEAQ. Trimming removed 5 bases from V and 3 bases from J, with 14 bases in between. The CDR3 nucleotides read TGTGCCAGCAGCCCAGGACGCGACAGCTACGAGCAGTACTTC. Amino acid sequence: CASSPGRDSYEQYF.

The chain carries TRBV18 and TRBJ1-2; no reliable D call. V gave up 3 bases and J gave up 0 bases, with 5 bases separating them. Germline CDR1 and CDR2: KGHSH and LQKENI. This CDR3 region has 13 residues. The CDR3 DNA is TGTGCCAGCTCACCGGCCTCTAACTATGGCTACACCTTC. Translated, it gives CASSPASNYGYTF. The full variable domain, completed using reference TRBV18 and TRBJ1-2, is NAGVMQNPRHLVRRRGQEARLRCSPMKGHSHVYWYRQLPEEGLKFMVYLQKENIIDESGMPKERFSAEFPKEGPSILRIQQVVRGDSAAYFCASSPASNYGYTFGSGTRLTVV.

The chain joins TRBV11-2 to TRBJ1-2; a weak D match, TRBD1 (6 bases). The V end was cut by 1 base, the J end by 8 bases, with 11 bases between. Germline V CDR1 and CDR2: SGHAT, FQNNGV. The CDR3 is 13 amino acids. The CDR3 loop is CASSLGRQEGYTF. The CDR3 DNA follows: TGTGCCAGCAGCTTAGGCCGACAGGAGGGCTACACCTTC.

Written as DNA, the CDR3 is TGTGCCAGCAGCTTGCAGGGACTGAGCGGGACCCAGTACTTC. Protein product: CASSLQGLSGTQYF. The J gene is TRBJ2-5, the V gene TRBV5-5, with D perhaps matching TRBD2 (6 bases). CDR3 length: 14 residues. V was shortened by 1 base and J by 7 bases, with 14 bases between the two germline ends. CDR1 SGHKS and CDR2 YYEKEE come from the germline V gene (reference sequence).

CDR3 DNA: TGTGCCAGCAGCCGGACTAGCGGGGAATGGTCCGGGGAGCTGTTTTTT. It encodes CASSRTSGEWSGELFF. The V gene is TRBV9, the J gene TRBJ2-2; 12 bases agree with TRBD2. This CDR3 comprises 16 residues. Germline CDR1 reads SGDLS; CDR2 reads YYNGEE. J was trimmed by 6 bases and V by 4 bases; bases with no gene match: 7.

The table lists this clone with a few counts. This chain uses TRBV12-3 or TRBV12-4 with TRBJ2-4; 7 bases align to TRBD1. This CDR3 contains 13 residues. V shed 7 bases, J shed 7 bases, and the junction held 7 bases outside the gene matches. CDR3 nucleotide sequence: TGTGCCAGCACAAGGGACAGAAGGAACATTCAGTACTTC. Its translation: CASTRDRRNIQYF.

The chain combines TRBV10-2 with TRBJ1-1; TRBD1 might be the D (5 bases). Trimming took 6 bases from V and 5 from J, leaving 16 bases between them. The CDR3 covers 14 residues. Germline V gene sequence: CDR1 WSHSY, CDR2 SAAADI. This chain's CDR3 is CASSRYVGGTEAFF. The CDR3, as DNA: TGCGCCAGCAGCCGGTACGTGGGGGGGACTGAAGCTTTCTTT.

CDR3 loop: CASSKDRAGANVLTF. The CDR3 region has the DNA TGTGCCAGCAGCAAAGACAGGGCTGGGGCCAACGTCCTGACTTTC. The rearrangement uses TRBV21-1 and TRBJ2-6; no check of the table's D call, TRBD1, against the DNA was made. TRBV21-1 is a pseudogene segment. The CDR3 sequence is 15 residues long.

A few counts support this clone. The chain combines TRBV19 with TRBJ1-4; no firm D call. The V gene lost 5 bases and the J gene lost 0 bases, with 10 bases spanning the gap. The CDR3 consists of 15 residues. Germline CDR1 reads LNHDA; CDR2 reads SQIVND (reference sequence). Written as DNA, the CDR3 is TGTGCCAGTAGTGAAACGCAGACAACTAATGAAAAACTGTTTTTT. Its translation: CASSETQTTNEKLFF.

V is TRBV7-9 and J is TRBJ2-7, with 7 bases aligning to TRBD1. The junction had 4 bases not matched to a gene; V was cut back by 2 bases and J by 3 bases. Germline CDR1 and CDR2: SEHNR and FQNEAQ (reference sequence). The CDR3 is 14 amino acids. The CDR3 is CASSLTGTDYEQYF. For the CDR3, the DNA is TGTGCCAGCAGCTTAACCGGGACAGACTACGAGCAGTACTTC.

This chain connects TRBV25-1 to TRBJ1-2; no firm D call. The CDR3 is 11 amino acids. Germline CDR1 reads MGHDK; CDR2 reads SYGVNS. V was trimmed by 10 bases and J by 4 bases, leaving 10 bases between them. The CDR3 here is CANGRGYGYTF. The CDR3 DNA sequence: TGTGCCAACGGACGGGGCTATGGCTACACCTTC.

This chain uses TRBV2 with TRBJ2-7; TRBD1 matches at 12 bases. The CDR3 consists of 16 residues. J lost 6 bases, V lost 3 bases, and 9 bases had no gene match. Germline CDR1 and CDR2: SNHLY and FYNNEI. CDR3 protein: CASSDLGTGGVSEQYF. The CDR3 DNA sequence: TGTGCCAGCAGTGACCTGGGGACAGGGGGCGTCTCCGAGCAGTACTTC.